A single sample is the source of the 24 T cell receptor beta chains below, sequenced in a study of blood T cell repertoires in COVID-19 (dated by TCRdb to the early 2020s). Library prep was done by the immunoSEQ multiplex PCR assay. Here the immuneACCESS table is served through TCRdb, limited to in-frame sequences with V and J called. Missing clones are a known gap in these copies; in checked studies unresolved V genes cover under half, and the rest lacks a known reason. For this sample there are approximately 84,000 clones; about 90% appear just once. The ten largest clonotypes hold about 1.5% of the sample. The sequencing input was peripheral blood. The receptor source for this set is a human donor with active COVID-19. The donor label of this sample is uncertain.

The rearrangement links TRBV9 to TRBJ2-1; no clear D. The CDR3 is 15 residues long. Germline V gene lookup returns CDR1 SGDLS and CDR2 YYNGEE. V gave up 4 bases and J gave up 7 bases, with 18 bases separating them. CDR3 nucleotide sequence: TGTGCCAGCAGCACCCGGTCGACACGAACAAATGAGCAGTTCTTC. Its protein is CASSTRSTRTNEQFF.

The V gene is TRBV12-3 or TRBV12-4, the J gene TRBJ2-1, with a possible D match to TRBD2 (7 bases). Deletions cut 2 bases from V and 16 bases from J, with 15 bases between. CDR3 length: 12 amino acids. CDR3 amino acids: CASSLFRGASFF. In nucleotides, the CDR3 is TGTGCCAGCAGTTTATTCCGGGGGGCCAGCTTCTTC.

The CDR3, as DNA: TGTGCCAGCAGCCCGGGACTAGCGGGGTTTGCCTACGAGCAGTACTTC. This gives the protein CASSPGLAGFAYEQYF. This rearrangement joins TRBV2 to TRBJ2-7, with 13 bases lining up with TRBD2. The J segment lost 2 bases and the V segment lost 6 bases, leaving 7 bases of the junction unmatched. Germline assignment: CDR1 SNHLY and CDR2 FYNNEI. This CDR3 spans 16 amino acids.

The V call is TRBV7-9, the J call TRBJ1-2; possible D gene TRBD1, 6 bases. V was trimmed by 5 bases and J by 2 bases, leaving 9 bases between them. The CDR3 contains 13 residues. Germline values: CDR1 SEHNR, CDR2 FQNEAQ (reference sequence). The CDR3 DNA is TGTGCCAGCAGCGCGGACAGCAACTATGGCTACACCTTC. Its translation: CASSADSNYGYTF.

The rearrangement uses TRBV28 and TRBJ2-5; 8 bases are shared with TRBD1. From germline, CDR1 is MDHEN and CDR2 SYDVKM. CDR3 length: 18 amino acids. V lost 1 base to trimming and J lost 3 bases; unmatched junction nucleotides: 13. The CDR3 coding sequence is TGTGCCAGCAGTTTATTGGACAGGGAGTCGGTACGGGAAGAGACCCAGTACTTC. Translating it yields CASSLLDRESVREETQYF.

This rearrangement joins TRBV5-6 to TRBJ1-6; 8 bases fit TRBD1. The CDR3 length is 14 residues. J was trimmed by 9 bases and V by 3 bases; bases with no gene match: 5. Per germline, CDR1 SGHDT and CDR2 YYEEEE. DNA of the CDR3: TGTGCCAGCAGCTCCGGGACAGGTGCTTCACCCCTCCACTTT. The encoded protein is CASSSGTGASPLHF.

In its sample, this clone was seen once. The rearrangement uses TRBV18 and TRBJ1-2; D is ambiguous. CDR3 length: 14 amino acids. The V end was cut by 0 bases, the J end by 4 bases, with 9 bases between. CDR1 is KGHSH and CDR2 is LQKENI in the germline V gene. The DNA of the CDR3 is TGTGCCAGCTCACCACCGGGCAGTAGCTATGGCTACACCTTC. Translated: CASSPPGSSYGYTF.

This sequence joins TRBV29-1 and TRBJ2-7; D is possibly TRBD1 (6 bases). There are 12 residues in the CDR3. V was trimmed by 4 bases and J by 7 bases, leaving 14 bases between them. In germline, CDR1 is SQVTM, CDR2 ANQGSEA. The CDR3 spells CSVGHRGREQYF. DNA for the CDR3: TGCAGCGTTGGACATAGGGGGAGAGAGCAGTACTTC.

This chain uses TRBV5-4 with TRBJ2-2; no reliable D call. The CDR3 has 14 amino acids. V was shortened by 0 bases and J by 4 bases, with 7 bases between the two germline ends. Germline-derived CDR1 and CDR2 are SGHNT and YYREEE (reference sequence). CDR3 DNA: TGTGCCAGCAGCTTGGGTTTCCGCACCGGGGAGCTGTTTTTT. Encoded protein: CASSLGFRTGELFF.

J is TRBJ2-7 and V is TRBV4-1, with TRBD1 matching over 8 bases. The ends lost 5 bases at V and 2 bases at J; junction bases unmatched: 11. CDR3 length: 16 residues. Germline CDR1 and CDR2: MGHRA and YSYEKL. In nucleotides, the CDR3 is TGCGCCAGCAGCTCAAGACCTGGGACAGGTACCTACGAGCAGTACTTC. This encodes CASSSRPGTGTYEQYF.

The rearrangement joins TRBV13 to TRBJ2-7, with TRBD2 as a possible D gene (6 bases). CDR1 is PRHDT, CDR2 FYEKMQ, per germline (reference sequence). V shed 4 bases and J shed 0 bases, with 13 bases lying between them. The CDR3 contains 15 residues. The CDR3 spells CASSSRDLSSYEQYF. The CDR3 DNA reads TGTGCCAGCAGCTCCCGGGACTTAAGCTCCTACGAGCAGTACTTC.

The chain joins TRBV19 to TRBJ2-7, with 11 bases that match TRBD1. V gave up 9 bases and J gave up 3 bases; unmatched junction bases: 4. The CDR3 contains 13 residues. The germline V gene encodes CDR1 LNHDA and CDR2 SQIVND (reference sequence). The CDR3, as DNA: TGTGCCAGCTCCGGGACAGGGGGCTACGAGCAGTACTTC. This sequence encodes CASSGTGGYEQYF.

J is TRBJ2-3 and V is TRBV7-3, with D perhaps matching TRBD1 (6 bases). V lost 6 bases, J lost 7 bases, and 17 bases lay in between. The germline gives CDR1 SGHTA, CDR2 FQGTGA. This CDR3 spans 14 amino acids. The CDR3 reads CASRGAPDFYTQYF. The CDR3, as DNA: TGTGCCAGCAGGGGGGCTCCTGATTTTTATACGCAGTATTTT.

This clone has a single count. The chain couples TRBV12-3 or TRBV12-4 to TRBJ1-5, with D possibly being TRBD1 (5 bases). The CDR3 spans 13 residues. Trimming left V 6 bases short and J 7 bases short, with 13 bases between. The CDR3 DNA is TGTGCCAGCAGCATAAAACAGGCCCAGCCCCAGCATTTT. This encodes CASSIKQAQPQHF.

V and J are TRBV7-9 and TRBJ2-5, with 13 positions matching TRBD2. This CDR3 comprises 17 residues. Germline trimming cut 1 base from V and 2 bases from J; bases unmatched to any gene: 4. CDR1 is SEHNR and CDR2 is FQNEAQ in the germline V gene (reference sequence). CDR3 loop: CASSLEGLAGSQETQYF. The CDR3 DNA sequence: TGTGCCAGCAGCTTAGAGGGACTAGCGGGGTCTCAAGAGACCCAGTACTTC.

The rearrangement joins TRBV4-2 to TRBJ2-2; the match to TRBD2 covers 8 bases. From germline, CDR1 is LGHNA and CDR2 YNFKEQ. V lost 3 bases to trimming and J lost 4 bases; unmatched junction nucleotides: 13. This CDR3 spans 18 amino acids. In DNA, the CDR3 is TGTGCCAGCAGCCAGGAGATGGGGCGGGGGGTCCCCACCGGGGAGCTGTTTTTT. Amino acids: CASSQEMGRGVPTGELFF.

The V and J genes are TRBV7-2 and TRBJ2-5, with 7 bases that match TRBD2. This CDR3 spans 14 amino acids. From germline, CDR1 is SGHTA and CDR2 FQGNSA. The junction had 3 bases not matched to a gene; V was cut back by 0 bases and J by 5 bases. This CDR3 reads CASSLAGRGETQYF. CDR3 nucleotides: TGTGCCAGCAGCTTAGCCGGGCGGGGGGAGACCCAGTACTTC.

The chain employs TRBV10-2 and TRBJ1-2, with 8 bases fitting TRBD1. V shed 0 bases and J 8 bases; nucleotides not matched to a gene: 11. This CDR3 is built from 16 residues. Germline CDR1 reads WSHSY; CDR2 reads SAAADI. CDR3 bases: TGCGCCAGCAGTGAGTCTTGGTCAGGGGGCAATGACGGCTACACCTTC. Protein sequence: CASSESWSGGNDGYTF.

This clone appeared once. The chain combines TRBV7-5 with TRBJ1-3; the table calls TRBD1, which could not be checked here. TRBV7-5 is classified as a pseudogene. The length of the CDR3 is 15 residues. The CDR3 region has the DNA TGTGTCAGAAGTTTTTACAGCTACTCTGGAAACACCATATATTTT. This translates into CVRSFYSYSGNTIYF.

The chain is built from TRBV4-3 and TRBJ1-2; a weak D match, TRBD1 (5 bases). CDR3 length: 13 residues. V was cut by 0 bases and J by 6 bases, with 8 bases left in between. Per the germline V gene, CDR1 is LGHNA and CDR2 is YSLEER. Here the CDR3 DNA reads TGCGCCAGCAGCCAAGAGACCAGGGATGGCTACACCTTC. Its protein product is CASSQETRDGYTF.

The J gene is TRBJ1-2, the V gene TRBV15; D is perhaps TRBD1 (5 bases). Germline lookup yields CDR1 LNHNV and CDR2 YYDKDF (reference sequence). The CDR3 loop spans 14 amino acids. Trimming removed 5 bases from V and 4 bases from J, with 14 bases in between. CDR3 in amino acids: CATSGGGMFYGYTF. CDR3 nucleotides: TGTGCCACCAGCGGGGGAGGGATGTTCTATGGCTACACCTTC. Looking up the rest from reference TRBV15 and TRBJ1-2 gives the full variable domain: DAMVIQNPRYQVTQFGKPVTLSCSQTLNHNVMYWYQQKSSQAPKLLFHYYDKDFNNEADTPDNFQSRRPNTSFCFLDIRSPGLGDTAMYLCATSGGGMFYGYTFGSGTRLTVV.

V is TRBV6-1 and J is TRBJ1-1, with D possibly being TRBD1 (6 bases). The V end lost 1 base, the J end lost 9 bases, and 15 bases lay between the germline ends. In germline, CDR1 is MNHNS, CDR2 SASEGT. CDR3 length: 14 residues. The CDR3 protein is CASSEVYGQNKAFF. In DNA form, the CDR3 reads TGTGCCAGCAGTGAAGTCTATGGACAGAATAAAGCTTTCTTT.

This clone appeared once. This chain connects TRBV9 to TRBJ2-1, with a weak D call TRBD1 (6 bases). The CDR3 has 15 residues. Germline CDR1 and CDR2: SGDLS and YYNGEE. V dropped 5 bases and J dropped 0 bases, with 12 bases sitting between them. CDR3 loop: CASSEQGISYNEQFF. CDR3 nucleotides: TGTGCCAGCAGTGAACAGGGAATCTCCTACAATGAGCAGTTCTTC.

V is TRBV7-6 and J is TRBJ2-2, with TRBD2 as a possible D gene (6 bases). The ends were cut back, 5 bases at V and 1 base at J, with 14 bases in the middle. CDR3 length equals 16 residues. CDR1 and CDR2 from the germline V gene are SGHVS and FNYEAQ. The CDR3: CASSPNVRENTGELFF. CDR3 DNA sequence: TGTGCCAGCAGCCCTAATGTGCGGGAGAACACCGGGGAGCTGTTTTTT.